This T cell receptor beta chain appears in the sequencing data of a study of T cell changes during pregnancy in multiple sclerosis. Using immunoSEQ multiplex PCR, the repertoire was profiled, and TCRdb retains in-frame clones only, with some absent. The repertoire includes 30,000 to 45,000 clones, about 93% of them detected once, and 0.35% to 0.45% sits in the top ten. Trimming cost V 5 bases and J 10 bases, with 9 bases left between them. CDR3 length: 11 amino acids. Germline assignment: CDR1 PRHDT and CDR2 FYEKMQ (reference sequence). The TCR was taken from a female donor with multiple sclerosis, enrolled in a pregnancy study. This chain joins TRBV13 and TRBJ2-1; D remains ambiguous. Source: CD4+ T cells from peripheral blood mononuclear cells, taken in the third trimester of pregnancy. In DNA, the CDR3 is TGTGCCAGCAGCCCTGGCAAAGAGCAGTTCTTC. Translating it yields CASSPGKEQFF.